The clone carrying this TCR beta chain has ten or more counts. The antigen is unknown. Generation of bulk TCR libraries relied on previously described methods and listed TCR primers. TCRdb analysed the PCR reads with MiXCR anew, one entry per CDR3 protein. This table has 65,000 to 70,000 distinct CDR3 sequences, 15% to 20% appearing once. With 10%, 30% or 50% of RNA, 20,000 to 1,000,000 naive CD8 T cells were sequenced. Sorting isolated naive CD8 T cells as CD8+CD4-CCR7+CD45RA+ events. The data stem from a study of molecular identifiers for immune sequencing clone quantification. General observations from the study: Clones with over 20 RNA copies captured over 99% of effector molecules but under 1% of naive ones.

Trimming pared 7 bases from V and 8 bases from J, leaving 16 bases between. CDR1 SNHLY and CDR2 FYNNEI come from the germline V gene. The CDR3 runs 13 residues. The receptor was derived from a human donor in good health. Some libraries in this study had Jurkat cell RNA spiked in. The chain has TRBV2 and TRBJ2-3; D is undetermined. Sample: naive CD8+ T cells from blood, with Jurkat cell RNA spiked in. Subset in this sample: FACS-sorted CD8+CD4-CCR7+CD45RA+ naive T cells. CDR3 in amino acids: CASMVPATATQYF. DNA of the CDR3: TGTGCCAGCATGGTCCCCGCTACTGCTACGCAGTATTTT.